The TCR beta chain under discussion was sequenced for a study of blood T cell repertoires in COVID-19. Across the study: Material from acute and convalescent COVID-19 was sourced from the United States, Italy and Spain. Sources were T cells, B-cell-depleted T cells, or PBMCs; the material itself was cDNA or gDNA.

In the authors' workflow: Estimation of nucleated cell counts relied on the amplification of reference gene primers. TCRdb's copy holds only in-frame clones and misses some; the assay was immunoSEQ multiplex PCR. The V and J calls and clone size come from that table; D and trimming were worked out from the DNA. The sample lists over 12,000 clones, 75% to 90% seen once, with about 18% in the top ten. CDR1 and CDR2 (germline): MNHEY, SVGAGI. The V end lost 2 bases, the J end lost 5 bases, and 9 bases lay between the germline ends. The CDR3 length is 13 residues. The source material was peripheral blood. The V call is TRBV6-5, the J call TRBJ1-2; D may be TRBD1 (5 bases). This sequence was found in a human donor in a cohort sampled during active COVID-19. The CDR3 coding sequence is TGTGCCAGCAGTTACGGGGCCGAGTATGGCTACACCTTC. Translation gives CASSYGAEYGYTF.